This TCR beta chain stems from a study of metastatic and nonmetastatic thyroid tumors. V was clipped by 1 base and J by 8 bases, with 8 bases between them. There are 12 residues in the CDR3. The germline CDR1 and CDR2 sequences are SEHNR and FQNEAQ (reference sequence). MiXCR reprocessed the PCR reads for TCRdb. Seen here are 3,900 or so clones, about 32% observed once, and the top ten hold roughly 48%. This clone was counted only a few times. All patients reached thyroid surgery having received no treatment beforehand. The clonotype originates from a male donor with papillary thyroid cancer or a benign thyroid nodule (not recorded which). Some clones in this sample may be carry-over from other donors' samples. The sample comprised adjacent normal tissue. The chain is built from TRBV7-9 and TRBJ2-5; a weak D match, TRBD2 (6 bases). CDR3 nucleotide sequence: TGTGCCAGCAGCTTAGAGCGGGTTACCCAGTACTTC. Translated: CASSLERVTQYF.